One sample yielded the 18 T cell receptor beta chains listed below, sequenced in a study of cytomegalovirus exposure and HLA in healthy donors. The PCR had 60 Vbeta and 13 Jbeta primers. Only in-frame clones appear in the TCRdb table, and some are missing; sequencing was by immunoSEQ multiplex PCR. The top ten hold about 3.7% of the sample, which has around 100,000 clones, approximately 85% seen once. The sample taken for sequencing was PBMCs. The receptors come from a man younger than 45 in good health and CMV-seronegative.

This clone was detected only a few times. The V gene is TRBV6-5, the J gene TRBJ1-5; TRBD1 matches 10 bases. The CDR3 sequence is 14 residues long. The trim removed 10 bases at V and 6 bases at J, leaving 9 bases unmatched. In germline, CDR1 is MNHEY, CDR2 SVGAGI. CDR3 protein: CATKRGQGFQPQHF. The DNA of the CDR3 is TGTGCCACGAAGAGGGGACAGGGGTTTCAGCCCCAGCATTTT.

The chain recombines TRBV30 with TRBJ2-1; tentative D call: TRBD2 (7 bases). The CDR3 contains 13 residues. The germline gives CDR1 GTSNPN, CDR2 SVGIG (reference sequence). V gave up 5 bases and J gave up 6 bases, with 14 bases separating them. The CDR3 sequence is CAWLGGPPNEQFF. The DNA of the CDR3 is TGTGCCTGGTTGGGGGGGCCCCCCAATGAGCAGTTCTTC.

V gene TRBV7-8 combines with J gene TRBJ2-7; possible D gene TRBD1, 6 bases. Looked up from germline, CDR1 is SGHVS and CDR2 is FQNEAQ. The CDR3 runs to 11 residues. Trimming took 3 bases from V and 9 from J, leaving 9 bases between them. CDR3 amino acids: CASSLGTWQYF. The CDR3 DNA reads as TGTGCCAGCAGCTTGGGGACATGGCAGTACTTC.

The chain recombines TRBV7-7 with TRBJ2-5; 9 bases align to TRBD2. The CDR3 consists of 15 residues. CDR1 is SSHAT and CDR2 is FNYEAQ in the germline V gene (reference sequence). V trimming: 0 bases; J trimming: 4 bases; junction bases outside the gene matches: 3. The CDR3 loop reads CASSLAGTSLETQYF. CDR3 nucleotide sequence: TGTGCCAGCAGCTTAGCCGGGACTAGCTTAGAGACCCAGTACTTC.

This chain connects TRBV20-1 to TRBJ1-1, with 7 positions matching TRBD1. The CDR3 sequence is 11 residues long. V lost 7 bases and J lost 5; bases outside the gene matches: 4. Per the germline V gene, CDR1 is DFQATT and CDR2 is SNEGSKA (reference sequence). CDR3 region: CSVGTVTEAFF. The CDR3 nucleotides read TGCAGTGTCGGGACAGTAACTGAAGCTTTCTTT.

The rearrangement uses TRBV7-9 and TRBJ2-3, with 8 bases identical to TRBD1. V lost 3 bases to trimming and J lost 3 bases; unmatched junction nucleotides: 5. This CDR3 is 15 amino acids long. Per the germline V gene, CDR1 is SEHNR and CDR2 is FQNEAQ (reference sequence). The CDR3 region is CASSLGTGLTDTQYF. The CDR3 coding sequence is TGTGCCAGCAGCTTGGGGACAGGCCTAACAGATACGCAGTATTTT.

The chain couples TRBV6-5 to TRBJ1-4; D is undetermined. V lost 9 bases and J 7 bases, leaving 18 bases between the germline ends. The germline CDR1 and CDR2 sequences are MNHEY and SVGAGI. This CDR3 has 14 amino acids. The CDR3 loop is CASRGGPSAEKLFF. For the CDR3, the DNA is TGTGCCAGTCGTGGAGGGCCGTCGGCTGAAAAACTGTTTTTT.

This chain links TRBV29-1 with TRBJ2-7; TRBD1 agrees at 12 bases. The CDR3 has 14 amino acids. With V trimmed by 7 bases and J by 4 bases, 8 bases remained unmatched. Germline V gene lookup returns CDR1 SQVTM and CDR2 ANQGSEA. CDR3 residues: CSAGGQGALYEQYF. The DNA of the CDR3 is TGCAGCGCTGGGGGACAGGGGGCTTTGTACGAGCAGTACTTC.

The chain employs TRBV30 and TRBJ1-1, with D possibly TRBD1 on 6 matching bases. V was cut by 1 base and J by 8 bases, with 11 bases left in between. The CDR3 spans 12 residues. Per the germline V gene, CDR1 is GTSNPN and CDR2 is SVGIG (reference sequence). The CDR3 DNA is TGTGCCTGGAGTGGTCAGGGGAACGAAGCTTTCTTT. Translating it yields CAWSGQGNEAFF.

The CDR3 loop is CASRRREGVSEAFF. CDR3 in DNA: TGTGCCAGCCGTCGGAGGGAGGGGGTCTCTGAAGCTTTCTTT. The chain links TRBV11-1 to TRBJ1-1; a possible D gene is TRBD1 (6 bases). Germline V lookup: CDR1 SGHAT, CDR2 FQDESV (reference sequence). Trimming removed 8 bases at V and 6 bases at J, with 19 bases between. This CDR3 has 14 amino acids.

Here the CDR3 DNA reads TGTGCCAGCAGGGAACAGGGGAGCAATCAGCCCCAGCATTTT. It encodes CASREQGSNQPQHF. This chain uses TRBV2 with TRBJ1-5, with TRBD1 matching 7 bases. The CDR3 spans 14 residues. Germline values: CDR1 SNHLY, CDR2 FYNNEI. The ends lost 6 bases at V and 1 base at J; junction bases unmatched: 3.

The V gene is TRBV5-6, the J gene TRBJ2-5; D gene unclear. This CDR3 contains 11 residues. Germline V gene sequence: CDR1 SGHDT, CDR2 YYEEEE. Trimming took 2 bases from V and 4 from J, leaving 3 bases between them. CDR3 protein: CASSFGETQYF. CDR3 sequence (DNA): TGTGCCAGCAGCTTCGGAGAGACCCAGTACTTC.

This rearrangement joins TRBV28 to TRBJ2-7, with D hard to call. CDR1 and CDR2 (germline): MDHEN, SYDVKM. The CDR3 totals 12 residues. V lost 7 bases to trimming and J lost 4 bases, with 11 bases between them. The CDR3 sequence: CASNGLRYEQYF. The CDR3 nucleotides are TGTGCCAGCAATGGCTTGCGGTACGAGCAGTACTTC.

V and J are TRBV29-1 and TRBJ2-7; D is perhaps TRBD2 (5 bases). Germline V gene data show CDR1 as SQVTM and CDR2 as ANQGSEA. The CDR3 is 14 residues long. Trimming cost V 2 bases and J 0 bases, with 11 bases left between them. As DNA, the CDR3 is TGCAGCGTTGAAAAACCGGGAAGCTCCTACGAGCAGTACTTC. It specifies CSVEKPGSSYEQYF.

This chain joins TRBV28 and TRBJ2-7; D gene unclear. Germline values: CDR1 MDHEN, CDR2 SYDVKM. The CDR3 totals 13 residues. Trimming cost V 6 bases and J 5 bases, with 14 bases left between them. CDR3 sequence reads: CASSRGSENEQYF. The CDR3 DNA is TGTGCCAGCAGCCGTGGCTCCGAAAACGAGCAGTACTTC.

V usage is TRBV5-4 and J usage is TRBJ2-5, with D possibly being TRBD1 (5 bases). V was cut by 4 bases and J by 1 base, with 8 bases left in between. The CDR3 covers 13 residues. Germline CDR1 SGHNT, CDR2 YYREEE (reference sequence). CDR3 sequence: CASSKGFQETQYF. In DNA, the CDR3 is TGTGCCAGCAGCAAGGGGTTCCAAGAGACCCAGTACTTC.

The rearrangement links TRBV4-1 to TRBJ2-2; TRBD2 is a possible D gene (6 bases). Between the trimmed V and J ends, which lost 6 bases and 0 bases, there was a span of 17 bases. The CDR3 loop spans 17 amino acids. Germline loops: CDR1 MGHRA, CDR2 YSYEKL. CDR3 residues: CASSLGLARSNTGELFF. DNA of the CDR3: TGCGCCAGCAGTTTGGGTCTAGCGCGGTCGAACACCGGGGAGCTGTTTTTT.

This clone was picked up a small number of times. J is TRBJ2-7 and V is TRBV5-8; possible D gene TRBD1, 5 bases. Germline V lookup: CDR1 SGHTS, CDR2 YDEGEE. The CDR3 has 13 amino acids. V was shortened by 3 bases and J by 5 bases, with 12 bases between the two germline ends. The CDR3 bases are TGTGCCAGCAGCTCCTCATTGACAGACGAGCAGTACTTC. Protein product: CASSSSLTDEQYF.